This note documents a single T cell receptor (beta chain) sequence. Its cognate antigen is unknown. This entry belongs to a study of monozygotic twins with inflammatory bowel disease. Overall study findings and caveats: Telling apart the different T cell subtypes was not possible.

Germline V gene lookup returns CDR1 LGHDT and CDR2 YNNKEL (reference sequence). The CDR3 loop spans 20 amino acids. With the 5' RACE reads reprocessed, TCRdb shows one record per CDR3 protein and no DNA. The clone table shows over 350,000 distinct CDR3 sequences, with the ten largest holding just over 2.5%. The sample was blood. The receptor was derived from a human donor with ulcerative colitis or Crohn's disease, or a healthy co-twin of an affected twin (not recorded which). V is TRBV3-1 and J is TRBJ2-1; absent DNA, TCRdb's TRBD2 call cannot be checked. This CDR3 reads CASSLGARLAGGPSYNEQFF.